This T cell receptor beta chain derives from a study of blood T cell repertoires in COVID-19. Study at large: Acute-phase and convalescent COVID-19 samples originated in the United States, Italy and Spain. Sample material is recorded as cDNA or gDNA derived from T cells, B-cell-depleted T cells, or PBMCs.

Some clones are missing from TCRdb's copy, which holds only in-frame ones; the method was immunoSEQ multiplex PCR. The table includes approximately 250,000 clones, about 87% detected once. J was trimmed by 0 bases and V by 3 bases; bases with no gene match: 9. Per germline, CDR1 SGHRS and CDR2 YFSETQ. This CDR3 contains 17 residues. This clonotype originated in a human donor in a cohort sampled during active COVID-19. This chain joins TRBV5-1 and TRBJ2-7; 10 bases line up with TRBD2. Sequencing was done on a sample of peripheral blood. The CDR3 here is CASSSEVAGGLSYEQYF. The CDR3 DNA reads as TGCGCCAGCAGCTCGGAGGTAGCGGGAGGCCTCTCCTACGAGCAGTACTTC.